Listed below are T cell receptor beta chains from one sample, sequenced in a study of graft-versus-host responses after intestinal transplantation. Some clones are missing from TCRdb's copy, which holds only in-frame ones; the method was immunoSEQ multiplex PCR. The sample records over 120,000 clones, nearly 95% being singletons. These receptors' antigens are unknown. This specimen consisted of unstimulated CD4+ T cells sorted from spleen or lymph node cells, obtained before intestinal transplant. The receptor set was obtained from a human donor who received an intestinal transplant. Each CDR3 is given with its conserved first and last residue. The D gene is left open where the match is weak. For some rows the clone size is stated as once, few or many, or as a class when expanded; others skip it.

>.|TRBV5-6|TRBJ2-1|.
TGTGCCAGCAGCCGTGGTTGGGGGGAGTTGAATGAGCAGTTCTTC
CASSRGWGELNEQFF
>few|TRBV7-9|TRBJ2-7|.
TGTGCCAGCAGCGCCAGGGACGGTTCCTACGAGCAGTACTTC
CASSARDGSYEQYF
>.|TRBV10-2|TRBJ2-3|TRBD1
TGCGCCAGCAGCCCGGGACAGGGGCGCCCTAGCACAGATACGCAGTATTTT
CASSPGQGRPSTDTQYF
>.|TRBV5-4|TRBJ2-1|.
TGTGCCAGCAGAAACAGCTACAATGAGCAGTTCTTC
CASRNSYNEQFF
>.|TRBV5-1|TRBJ1-5|.
TGCGCCAGCAGTGAGGAGGGAGATAGCAATCAGCCCCAGCATTTT
CASSEEGDSNQPQHF
>.|TRBV21-1|TRBJ1-3|.
TGTGCCAGCAGCAGACACCCGGTTTCTGACTCTGGAAACACCATATATTTT
CASSRHPVSDSGNTIYF
>.|TRBV4-2|TRBJ1-6|.
TGTGCCAGCAGCCAAGATTGGGGAGGTAATTCACCCCTCCACTTT
CASSQDWGGNSPLHF
>.|TRBV5-4|TRBJ2-1|.
TGTGCCAGCAGCCAGGGACCGGGGACCTACAATGAGCAGTTCTTC
CASSQGPGTYNEQFF
>.|TRBV28|TRBJ2-1|.
TGTGCCAGCAGCTCACCTTATGAGCAGTTCTTC
CASSSPYEQFF
>.|TRBV9|TRBJ2-2|.
TGTGCCAGCAGCCCAAAGGGGATTATTAACACCGGGGAGCTGTTTTTT
CASSPKGIINTGELFF
>.|TRBV7-6|TRBJ2-5|.
TGTGCCAGCAGCTCATCGAGCGAGACCCAGTACTTC
CASSSSSETQYF
>.|TRBV28|TRBJ2-1|.
TGTGCCAGCAGCCCCAGGACCTACAATGAGCAGTTCTTC
CASSPRTYNEQFF
>.|TRBV10-3|TRBJ1-2|TRBD1
TGTGCCATCAGTACCCCGGGACAGGCCCCAATTAACTATGGCTACACCTTC
CAISTPGQAPINYGYTF
>once|TRBV20-1|TRBJ1-2|.
TGCAGTGCTAGTGTTCGAGGCTACACCTTC
CSASVRGYTF
>.|TRBV7-3|TRBJ2-5|.
TGTGCCAGCAGCCCCAACCCCCGGACACCGTACCAAGAGACCCAGTACTTC
CASSPNPRTPYQETQYF
>once|TRBV27|TRBJ2-5|TRBD1
TGTGCCAGCAGTTTGGGGACAGGGGGCGAGACCCAGTACTTC
CASSLGTGGETQYF
>.|TRBV10-2|TRBJ2-7|.
TGCGCCAGCAGTGAGTCAACAGGACCTTCCTACGAGCAGTACTTC
CASSESTGPSYEQYF
>.|TRBV14|TRBJ2-1|TRBD2
TGTGCCAGCAGCCAAGGTATTCGACTAGCGGGGTACAATGAGCAGTTCTTC
CASSQGIRLAGYNEQFF
>.|TRBV6-4|TRBJ1-3|.
TGTGCCAGCAGAGGGAGGGACGCACGCTCTGGAAACACCATATATTTT
CASRGRDARSGNTIYF
>.|TRBV7-3|TRBJ1-6|TRBD1
TGTGCCAGCAGCCCAGGGACAGGGGAGGGATCACCCCTCCACTTT
CASSPGTGEGSPLHF
>.|TRBV7-9|TRBJ2-2|.
TGTGCCAGCACCAAGGCTGGGGCAGAATCAACCGGGGAGCTGTTTTTT
CASTKAGAESTGELFF
>.|TRBV13|TRBJ2-6|TRBD1
TGTGCCAGCAGCCGCCGGGACAGGGGGCCTGGGGCCAACGTCCTGACTTTC
CASSRRDRGPGANVLTF
>.|TRBV5-4|TRBJ2-1|TRBD2
TGTGCCAGCAGCTTAAGCGGGGGCCTTTACAATGAGCAGTTCTTC
CASSLSGGLYNEQFF
>.|TRBV28|TRBJ2-7|TRBD1
TGTGCCAGCAGTTTGCAGCAGAGGGACAGCACAAGGATCTACGAGCAGTACTTC
CASSLQQRDSTRIYEQYF
>.|TRBV7-9|TRBJ2-2|TRBD2
TGTGCCAGCAGCTTAGAACTAGCGGAATTCACCGGGGAGCTGTTTTTT
CASSLELAEFTGELFF
>.|TRBV12-5|TRBJ1-1|TRBD1
TGTGCTAGTGGCCCCGGACAGGGCTCCTTGAACACTGAAGCTTTCTTT
CASGPGQGSLNTEAFF
>.|TRBV20-1|TRBJ1-1|.
TGCAGGGCGGCTCGGGGCACTGAAGCTTTCTTT
CRAARGTEAFF
>.|TRBV27|TRBJ2-1|.
TGTGCCAGCAGTTTCTGGGGGGAGGTCGGGAAGCAGTTCTTC
CASSFWGEVGKQFF
>.|TRBV13|TRBJ2-7|.
TGTGCCAGCAGCTTGATTGAAGAGCAGTACTTC
CASSLIEEQYF
>.|TRBV29-1|TRBJ1-1|.
TGCAGCGTAGACGCCAAGGCGGCTTTCTTT
CSVDAKAAFF
>once|TRBV19|TRBJ1-1|.
TGTGCCAGTAGTTCCTACAGGGACACTGAAGCTTTCTTT
CASSSYRDTEAFF
>.|TRBV19|TRBJ2-1|TRBD2
TGTGCCAGTAGTCCGGGACTAGCTCCTGTCTACAATGAGCAGTTCTTC
CASSPGLAPVYNEQFF
>.|TRBV12-5|TRBJ1-1|.
TGTGCTAGTGGTTTGGCAGGGGCCACTGAAGCTTTCTTT
CASGLAGATEAFF
>.|TRBV28|TRBJ1-5|.
TGTGCCAGCAGTTTATTGGACACTAATCAGCCCCAGCATTTT
CASSLLDTNQPQHF
>.|TRBV10-3|TRBJ2-3|.
TGTGCCATCAGCGGGCCCCCCGCAGATACGCAGTATTTT
CAISGPPADTQYF
>.|TRBV28|TRBJ1-1|.
TGTGCCAGCAGTCCCGGGGGGGCACAACAGCTTGAAGCTTTCTTT
CASSPGGAQQLEAFF
>.|TRBV9|TRBJ2-7|.
TGTGCCAGCAGCGTAGGGGCCGGGGTCTCCTACGAGCAGTACTTC
CASSVGAGVSYEQYF
>.|TRBV19|TRBJ1-5|.
TGTGCCAGTAGACTAAAAAATAGCAATCAGCCCCAGCATTTT
CASRLKNSNQPQHF
>.|TRBV5-5|TRBJ1-1|.
TGTGCCAGCAGCTTGGCCAGGGCGAACACTGAAGCTTTCTTT
CASSLARANTEAFF
>.|TRBV28|TRBJ1-5|.
TGTGCCAGCAGCCCTAACAGAGCTAGCAATCAGCCCCAGCATTTT
CASSPNRASNQPQHF
>.|TRBV5-1|TRBJ2-7|TRBD2
TGCGCCAGCAGCCCCGGGACTAGCGGGTGGGTGGGAGCCTACGAGCAGTACTTC
CASSPGTSGWVGAYEQYF
>.|TRBV27|TRBJ1-5|TRBD1
TGTGCCAGCAGTTGGACAGGGGTCAATCAGCCCCAGCATTTT
CASSWTGVNQPQHF
>.|TRBV2|TRBJ2-1|.
TGTGCCGTCCGGGACTCAAGCTACAATGAGCAGTTCTTC
CAVRDSSYNEQFF
>.|TRBV10-3|TRBJ1-2|TRBD1
TGTGCCATTCAGGGGGCCGGGGGCTACACCTTC
CAIQGAGGYTF
>.|TRBV19|TRBJ2-1|.
TGTGCCAGTAGCCTACTAGTGGGTAATGAGCAGTTCTTC
CASSLLVGNEQFF
>.|TRBV5-3|TRBJ1-5|TRBD1
TGTGCCAGAAGCTCCGAACAGGGGCAGACGAGCAATCAGCCCCAGCATTTT
CARSSEQGQTSNQPQHF
>.|TRBV7-2|TRBJ1-2|.
TGTGCCAGCAGCTTCCCTATGGAGGGAAGAGGTGGCTACACCTTC
CASSFPMEGRGGYTF
>.|TRBV28|TRBJ1-1|TRBD1
TGTGCCAGCAGTTTAAAGGGGGCGCGAGACACTGAAGCTTTCTTT
CASSLKGARDTEAFF
>.|TRBV27|TRBJ1-4|TRBD1
TGTGCCAGCAGTTTATACCCGACAGGGACGACGAGTGAAAAACTGTTTTTT
CASSLYPTGTTSEKLFF
>.|TRBV19|TRBJ1-3|.
TGTGCCAGTATCGCAGCTACCCCTGGAAACACCATATATTTT
CASIAATPGNTIYF
>.|TRBV19|TRBJ2-7|TRBD2
TGTGCCAGTAGTCGGACTAGCGGGAATGAGCAGTACTTC
CASSRTSGNEQYF
>.|TRBV7-2|TRBJ1-6|.
TGTGCCAGCAGCCCGGGATTGCGGAATTCACCCCTCCACTTT
CASSPGLRNSPLHF
>once|TRBV5-1|TRBJ1-6|TRBD1
TGCGCCAGCAGCCCACAGGGGTTACCTTATAATTCACCCCTCCACTTT
CASSPQGLPYNSPLHF
>.|TRBV5-1|TRBJ1-5|.
TGCGCCAGCAGCTTGGGGCAGGGGAATCGGCCCCAGCATTTT
CASSLGQGNRPQHF